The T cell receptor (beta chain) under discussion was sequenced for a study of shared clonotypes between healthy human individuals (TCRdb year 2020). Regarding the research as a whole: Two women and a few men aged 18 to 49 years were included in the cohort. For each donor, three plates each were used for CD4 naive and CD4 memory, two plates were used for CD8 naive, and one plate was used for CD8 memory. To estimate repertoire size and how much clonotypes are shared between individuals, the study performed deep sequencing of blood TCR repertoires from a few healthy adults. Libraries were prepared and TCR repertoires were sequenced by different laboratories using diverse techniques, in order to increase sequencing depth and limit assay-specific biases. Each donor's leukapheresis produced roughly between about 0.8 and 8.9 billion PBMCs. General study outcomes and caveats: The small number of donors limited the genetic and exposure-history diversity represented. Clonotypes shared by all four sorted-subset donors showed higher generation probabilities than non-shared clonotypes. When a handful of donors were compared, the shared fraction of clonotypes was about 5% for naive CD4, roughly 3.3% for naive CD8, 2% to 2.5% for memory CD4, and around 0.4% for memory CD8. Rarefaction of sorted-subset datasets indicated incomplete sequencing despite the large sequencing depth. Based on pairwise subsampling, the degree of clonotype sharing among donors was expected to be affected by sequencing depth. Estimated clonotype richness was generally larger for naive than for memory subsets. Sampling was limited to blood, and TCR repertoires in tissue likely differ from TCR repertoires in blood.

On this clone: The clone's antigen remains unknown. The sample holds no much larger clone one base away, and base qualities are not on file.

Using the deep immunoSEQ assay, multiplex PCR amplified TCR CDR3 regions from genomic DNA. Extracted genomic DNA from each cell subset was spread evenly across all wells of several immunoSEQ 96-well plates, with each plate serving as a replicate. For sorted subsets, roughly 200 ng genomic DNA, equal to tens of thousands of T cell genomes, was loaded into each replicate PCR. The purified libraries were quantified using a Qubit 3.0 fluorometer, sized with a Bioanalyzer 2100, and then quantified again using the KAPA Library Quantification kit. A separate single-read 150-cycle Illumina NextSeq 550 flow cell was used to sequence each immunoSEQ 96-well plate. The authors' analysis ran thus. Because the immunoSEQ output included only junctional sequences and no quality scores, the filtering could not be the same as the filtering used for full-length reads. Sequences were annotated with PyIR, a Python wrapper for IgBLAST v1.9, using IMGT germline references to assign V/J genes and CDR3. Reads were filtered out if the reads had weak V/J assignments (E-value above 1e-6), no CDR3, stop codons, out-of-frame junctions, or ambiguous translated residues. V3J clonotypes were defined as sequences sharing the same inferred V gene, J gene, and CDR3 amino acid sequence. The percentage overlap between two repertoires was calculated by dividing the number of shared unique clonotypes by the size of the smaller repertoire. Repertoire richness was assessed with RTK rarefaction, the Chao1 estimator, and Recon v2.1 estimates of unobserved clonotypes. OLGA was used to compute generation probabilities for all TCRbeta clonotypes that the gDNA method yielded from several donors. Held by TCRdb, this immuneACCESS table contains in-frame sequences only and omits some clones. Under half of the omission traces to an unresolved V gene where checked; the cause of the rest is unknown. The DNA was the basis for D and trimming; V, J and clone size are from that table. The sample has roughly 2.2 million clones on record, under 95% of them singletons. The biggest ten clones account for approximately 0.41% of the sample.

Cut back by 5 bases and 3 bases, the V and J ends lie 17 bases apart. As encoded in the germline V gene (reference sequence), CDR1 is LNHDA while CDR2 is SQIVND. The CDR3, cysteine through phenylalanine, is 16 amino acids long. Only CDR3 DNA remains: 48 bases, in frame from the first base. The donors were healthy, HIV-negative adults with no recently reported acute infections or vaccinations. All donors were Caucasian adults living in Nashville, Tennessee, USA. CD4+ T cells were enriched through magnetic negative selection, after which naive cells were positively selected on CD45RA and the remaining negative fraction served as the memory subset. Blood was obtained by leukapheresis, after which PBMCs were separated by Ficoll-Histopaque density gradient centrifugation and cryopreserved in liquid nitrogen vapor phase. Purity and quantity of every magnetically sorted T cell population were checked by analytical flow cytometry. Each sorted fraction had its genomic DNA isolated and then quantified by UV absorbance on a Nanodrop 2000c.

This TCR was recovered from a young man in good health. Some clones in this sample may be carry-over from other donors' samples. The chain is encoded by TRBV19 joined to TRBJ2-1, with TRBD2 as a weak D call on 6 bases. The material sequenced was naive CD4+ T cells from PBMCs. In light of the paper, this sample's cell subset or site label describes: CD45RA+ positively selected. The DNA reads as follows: TGTGCCAGTAGTCCCCTTAGCGGAACTCTCTACAATGAGCAGTTCTTC. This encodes CASSPLSGTLYNEQFF.